Sequencing of this T cell receptor (beta chain) was carried out in a study of blood T cell repertoires in COVID-19. From germline, CDR1 is LNHNV and CDR2 YYDKDF (reference sequence). This CDR3 comprises 17 residues. With 1 base clipped from V and 2 bases from J, the junction kept 11 bases outside the gene matches. The data were produced by immunoSEQ multiplex PCR, yet TCRdb's version contains in-frame clones alone and is incomplete. The sample has about 430,000 clones; 85% to 90% are singletons. The gene calls are TRBV15 and TRBJ2-7; 7 positions agree with TRBD2. Material: peripheral blood. This TCR came from a man younger than 35 with COVID-19, enrolled during active disease. CDR3 nucleotides: TGTGCCACCAGCAGAGGCGGTACCGGCGGGAGACCCTACGAGCAGTACTTC. This gives the protein CATSRGGTGGRPYEQYF. Full variable domain (rest looked up from reference TRBV15 and TRBJ2-7): DAMVIQNPRYQVTQFGKPVTLSCSQTLNHNVMYWYQQKSSQAPKLLFHYYDKDFNNEADTPDNFQSRRPNTSFCFLDIRSPGLGDTAMYLCATSRGGTGGRPYEQYFGPGTRLTVT.